The rows below give T cell receptor beta chains drawn from one sample of a study of blood T cell repertoires in COVID-19. Clones were read by immunoSEQ multiplex PCR, and TCRdb kept only the in-frame ones, dropping some. This sample has around 300,000 clones, with 86% found just once. Sequenced input: peripheral blood. The receptors here all came from a woman aged 30 to 39 with active or convalescent COVID-19. Each CDR3 is given with its conserved first and last residue. D genes are given only for firm matches.

TRBJ2-2	TRBD2	TRBV27	CASSSHTGLAGGTGELFF	TGTGCCAGCAGTTCCCATACTGGACTAGCGGGGGGCACCGGGGAGCTGTTTTTT
TRBJ1-2	.	TRBV27	CASSPGLANYGYTF	TGTGCCAGCAGTCCAGGGCTGGCTAACTATGGCTACACCTTC
TRBJ1-2	TRBD1	TRBV9	CASSATGFYGYTF	TGTGCCAGCAGCGCGACAGGGTTCTATGGCTACACCTTC
TRBJ1-2	.	TRBV7-9	CASSPTGSSYGYTF	TGTGCCAGCAGCCCGACAGGTTCTTCCTATGGCTACACCTTC
TRBJ1-2	.	TRBV20-1	CSAETNYGYTF	TGCAGTGCGGAGACTAACTATGGCTACACCTTC
TRBJ2-5	TRBD2	TRBV3-1/TRBV3-2	CASSRLAGGETQYF	TGTGCCAGCAGCCGCCTAGCGGGAGGGGAGACCCAGTACTTC
TRBJ1-2	.	TRBV15	CATSRDPNYGYTF	TGTGCCACCAGCAGAGACCCAAACTATGGCTACACCTTC
TRBJ2-7	.	TRBV9	CASSVTGSYEQYF	TGTGCCAGCAGCGTAACAGGGAGCTACGAGCAGTACTTC
TRBJ2-2	TRBD1	TRBV19	CASQSGQRTGELFF	TGTGCCAGTCAATCGGGACAGCGCACCGGGGAGCTGTTTTTT
TRBJ2-1	TRBD1	TRBV7-9	CASSFRTGLDFYNEQFF	TGTGCCAGCAGCTTCAGGACAGGATTGGACTTTTACAATGAGCAGTTCTTC
TRBJ2-2	TRBD1	TRBV9	CASSEALVTGKLFF	TGTGCCAGCAGCGAAGCCCTCGTGACAGGGAAGCTGTTTTTT
TRBJ2-5	.	TRBV19	CASSADQETQYF	TGTGCCAGTAGTGCAGACCAAGAGACCCAGTACTTC
TRBJ2-7	TRBD1	TRBV10-2	CASTRTGGYEQYF	TGCGCCAGCACTCGGACAGGGGGCTACGAGCAGTACTTC